One sample yielded the 20 T cell receptor beta chains listed below, sequenced in a study of siplizumab effects on memory and regulatory T cells. Using immunoSEQ multiplex PCR, the repertoire was profiled, and TCRdb retains in-frame clones only, with some absent. The top ten clones hold roughly 0.61% of a sample with about 100,000 clones, about 95% of them seen once. The specimen sequenced was Tregs sorted from blood. These receptors all come from a human donor in good health.

V and J are TRBV14 and TRBJ2-7, with a weak D call TRBD2 (6 bases). Germline CDR1 reads SGHDN; CDR2 reads FVKESK. The CDR3 totals 16 residues. V was trimmed by 3 bases and J by 1 base, leaving 16 bases between them. CDR3 sequence (DNA): TGTGCCAGCAGCCAGATGGAGGGACGGGGGTCCTACGAGCAGTACTTC. Protein product: CASSQMEGRGSYEQYF.

The rearrangement uses TRBV7-3 and TRBJ2-3, with 7 bases lining up with TRBD1. V lost 2 bases, J lost 11 bases, and 7 bases stayed unmatched. The CDR3 contains 13 residues. The germline V gene has CDR1 SGHTA and CDR2 FQGTGA. DNA of the CDR3: TGTGCCAGCAGCTTAGGGACAGCTTTTTTGCAGTATTTT. It translates to CASSLGTAFLQYF.

This clone was observed once. This chain uses TRBV29-1 with TRBJ2-7; D unresolved. Between the trimmed V and J ends, which lost 3 bases and 3 bases, there was a span of 12 bases. This CDR3 has 13 residues. Per the germline V gene, CDR1 is SQVTM and CDR2 is ANQGSEA. The CDR3 is CSVDGPVGYEQYF. DNA for the CDR3: TGCAGCGTTGACGGGCCCGTCGGCTACGAGCAGTACTTC.

A single count supports this clone. The chain couples TRBV7-6 to TRBJ2-7, with a tentative D call TRBD1 (6 bases). The CDR3 has 14 residues. In germline, CDR1 is SGHVS, CDR2 FNYEAQ. The V and J ends lost 5 bases and 7 bases respectively, with 18 bases between them. CDR3 protein: CASSASYSGAEQYF. The CDR3 nucleotides read TGTGCCAGCAGCGCGTCATATTCAGGGGCAGAGCAGTACTTC.

The rearrangement joins TRBV6-5 to TRBJ1-1, with a weak D call TRBD1 (6 bases). CDR1 MNHEY and CDR2 SVGAGI come from the germline V gene. V lost 4 bases to trimming and J lost 6 bases, with 21 bases between them. This CDR3 is 16 amino acids long. The CDR3 bases are TGTGCCAGCAGTTCGGACAGTCCGTGGGTAAGGTCTGAAGCTTTCTTT. Encoded protein: CASSSDSPWVRSEAFF.

This chain links TRBV4-2 with TRBJ2-3; a possible D gene is TRBD2 (5 bases). V was clipped by 4 bases and J by 2 bases, with 16 bases between them. The CDR3 contains 16 residues. Germline loops: CDR1 LGHNA, CDR2 YNFKEQ. The CDR3 nucleotides read TGTGCCAGCAGCCGCATCACAGCGGAATCCACAGATACGCAGTATTTT. Protein product: CASSRITAESTDTQYF.

J is TRBJ2-5 and V is TRBV6-1; D might be TRBD2 (5 bases). Germline CDR1 and CDR2: MNHNS and SASEGT. Trimming left V 5 bases short and J 9 bases short, with 13 bases between. The CDR3 runs 12 residues. CDR3 residues: CASSPGGGSQYF. The CDR3 DNA sequence: TGTGCCAGCAGTCCCGGAGGAGGATCCCAGTACTTC.

In this sample, this clone turned up once. V gene TRBV2 combines with J gene TRBJ1-1; 9 nucleotides agree with TRBD1. Germline values: CDR1 SNHLY, CDR2 FYNNEI. The CDR3 totals 13 residues. Trimming removed 8 bases from V and 6 bases from J; junction bases left unmatched: 7. The CDR3 DNA sequence: TGTGCCAGCGGGATAGGGACAGGGTCTGAAGCTTTCTTT. Protein product: CASGIGTGSEAFF.

The CDR3 is CASGGRLYGYTF. The CDR3 nucleotides read TGTGCCAGCGGAGGGCGGCTCTATGGCTACACCTTC. The rearrangement uses TRBV6-5 and TRBJ1-2, with unresolved D. Germline CDR1 MNHEY, CDR2 SVGAGI. This CDR3 has 12 residues. Between the trimmed V and J ends, which lost 8 bases and 4 bases, there was a span of 11 bases.

This chain links TRBV28 with TRBJ1-2, with D maybe TRBD1 (6 bases). Germline assignment: CDR1 MDHEN and CDR2 SYDVKM. Trimming cost V 4 bases and J 13 bases, with 16 bases left between them. The CDR3 is 12 residues long. The CDR3 DNA is TGTGCCAGCAGTTCCTATTTGGGGGCGGCCACCTTC. This codes for CASSSYLGAATF.

This clone has a single count. This rearrangement joins TRBV19 to TRBJ1-5; D uncertain. Trimming took off 7 bases at V and 2 bases at J, with 15 bases between the two ends. The CDR3 is 15 residues long. Germline assignment: CDR1 LNHDA and CDR2 SQIVND (reference sequence). CDR3 nucleotide sequence: TGTGCCAGTAAATTCAATTTTGGGGGCAATCAGCCCCAGCATTTT. The encoded protein is CASKFNFGGNQPQHF. The full variable domain, with the rest looked up from reference TRBV19 and TRBJ1-5, is DGGITQSPKYLFRKEGQNVTLSCEQNLNHDAMYWYRQDPGQGLRLIYYSQIVNDFQKGDIAEGYSVSREKKESFPLTVTSAQKNPTAFYLCASKFNFGGNQPQHFGDGTRLSIL.

The CDR3 here is CASNPTSGSYEQYF. Here the CDR3 DNA reads TGTGCCAGCAATCCGACTAGCGGGAGCTACGAGCAGTACTTC. This rearrangement joins TRBV6-6 to TRBJ2-7, with TRBD2 matching 12 bases. CDR1 and CDR2 from the germline V gene are MNHNY and SVGAGI (reference sequence). The CDR3 consists of 14 residues. Trimming at V came to 7 bases and at J to 3 bases, leaving 4 bases not matched to a gene.

The V and J genes are TRBV6-1 and TRBJ1-5, with a tentative D call TRBD1 (5 bases). The V gene lost 1 base and the J gene lost 4 bases, with 5 bases spanning the gap. Per the germline V gene, CDR1 is MNHNS and CDR2 is SASEGT. This CDR3 region has 13 residues. CDR3 amino acids: CASSEGQNQPQHF. CDR3 bases: TGTGCCAGCAGTGAAGGACAGAATCAGCCCCAGCATTTT.

The CDR3: CASSDRGDTQYF. In DNA, the CDR3 is TGCGCCAGCAGTGATCGGGGGGATACGCAGTATTTT. V usage is TRBV10-1 and J usage is TRBJ2-3; weak D call: TRBD2 (6 bases). Trimming stripped 3 bases from V and 6 bases from J, with 7 bases between. The CDR3 runs to 12 residues. Germline lookup yields CDR1 WNHNN and CDR2 SYGVQD (reference sequence).

This clone was seen a handful of times. The chain combines TRBV2 with TRBJ2-5, with unresolved D. V lost 2 bases to trimming and J lost 1 base, with 11 bases between them. This CDR3 is 15 amino acids long. CDR1 and CDR2 from the germline V gene are SNHLY and FYNNEI. The CDR3 reads CASSELFFLQETQYF. The CDR3 DNA sequence: TGTGCCAGCAGTGAACTCTTCTTCCTCCAAGAGACCCAGTACTTC.

The V gene is TRBV6-5, the J gene TRBJ2-5; 7 positions match TRBD2. V lost 5 bases, J lost 4 bases, and 10 bases stayed unmatched. CDR1 is MNHEY, CDR2 SVGAGI, per germline. The CDR3 has 15 residues. CDR3 region: CASSPSFGRIETQYF. The CDR3, as DNA: TGTGCCAGCAGTCCTTCTTTCGGGAGGATAGAGACCCAGTACTTC.

As for this clone: One end of the junction fails to match germline, which may point to a read error. This chain uses TRBV28 with TRBJ2-7; the match to TRBD2 covers 8 bases. CDR1 is MDHEN, CDR2 SYDVKM, per germline. The CDR3 runs 11 residues. CDR3 nucleotide sequence: TGTGCCAGCAGTTTTCACGGGGGGGCCTCCTTC. Its protein product is CASSFHGGASF.

The gene calls are TRBV7-3 and TRBJ2-3; tentative D call: TRBD1 (6 bases). From germline, CDR1 is SGHTA and CDR2 FQGTGA. Trimming removed 5 bases at V and 3 bases at J, with 12 bases between. The CDR3 is 14 amino acids. The CDR3 sequence: CASSEYRVTDTQYF. The CDR3 bases are TGTGCCAGCAGCGAGTACAGGGTAACAGATACGCAGTATTTT.

This rearrangement joins TRBV4-1 to TRBJ1-1; D unclear. The CDR3 is made up of 15 amino acids. Trimming cost V 0 bases and J 6 bases, with 14 bases left between them. The V gene's germline CDR1 is MGHRA and CDR2 YSYEKL. The CDR3 DNA is TGCGCCAGCAGCCAAGACCGATGGGGAAGGGCTGAAGCTTTCTTT. Amino acids: CASSQDRWGRAEAFF.

J is TRBJ2-5 and V is TRBV11-3; 10 nucleotides line up with TRBD1. This CDR3 is 14 amino acids long. With 5 bases clipped from V and 6 bases from J, the junction kept 6 bases outside the gene matches. Looked up from germline, CDR1 is SGHNT and CDR2 is YENEEA. The CDR3 protein is CASSPGQGRKTQYF. For the CDR3, the DNA is TGTGCCAGCAGCCCGGGACAGGGGCGAAAGACCCAGTACTTC. The complete variable domain, with remaining parts taken from reference TRBV11-3 and TRBJ2-5, reads EAGVVQSPRYKIIEKKQPVAFWCNPISGHNTLYWYLQNLGQGPELLIRYENEEAVDDSQLPKDRFSAERLKGVDSTLKIQPAELGDSAVYLCASSPGQGRKTQYFGPGTRLLVL.